Presented here are 13 T cell receptor beta chains from one specimen sequenced in a study of blood T cells in healthy people across ages. A J-beta primer mix and a sample-barcoded 5' primer were used in a second PCR of roughly 6 to 12 cycles. TCRdb re-called the 5' RACE reads with MiXCR, one entry per CDR3 protein. The data show more than 800,000 distinct CDR3 sequences, with about 30% seen just once and around a sixth held by the top ten. Sequencing used blood. All receptors derive from a woman older than 75 in good health.

This clonotype appeared many times. The chain joins TRBV5-1 to TRBJ2-7, with TRBD1 matching over 7 bases. The CDR3 contains 13 residues. Germline V gene data show CDR1 as SGHRS and CDR2 as YFSETQ. V lost 7 bases to trimming and J lost 0 bases; unmatched junction nucleotides: 4. In DNA form, the CDR3 reads TGCGCCAGCGGCCGGGACAGCTCCTACGAGCAGTACTTC. Translation gives CASGRDSSYEQYF.

This chain joins TRBV2 and TRBJ1-1; no clear D. The V end lost 0 bases, the J end lost 8 bases, and 13 bases lay between the germline ends. Germline assignment: CDR1 SNHLY and CDR2 FYNNEI. The CDR3 totals 14 residues. The CDR3 DNA reads as TGTGCCAGCAGTGAAGCGTCAAACACCGGCGAAGCTTTCTTT. Translated, it gives CASSEASNTGEAFF.

This clonotype was counted ten times or more. This chain joins TRBV4-3 and TRBJ2-7; D is unresolved. Trimming pared 0 bases from V and 1 base from J, leaving 13 bases between. This CDR3 region has 16 residues. Germline CDR1 LGHNA, CDR2 YSLEER. The DNA of the CDR3 is TGCGCCAGCAGCCAAGATCTTGGAACTGGATCCTACGAGCAGTACTTC. As protein: CASSQDLGTGSYEQYF.

This clonotype has just a few counts. V gene TRBV12-3 or TRBV12-4 combines with J gene TRBJ1-5, with TRBD1 identical over 10 bases. V was clipped by 8 bases and J by 9 bases; unmatched bases: 13. This CDR3 has 15 residues. CDR3 in amino acids: CASGILDRGATPQHF. The CDR3 DNA sequence: TGTGCCAGCGGAATACTGGACAGGGGGGCGACGCCCCAGCATTTT.

CDR3 nucleotide sequence: TGCGCCAGCAGCTTGGACAGGGGGCGGCGTGATGAGCAGTTCTTC. Translation gives CASSLDRGRRDEQFF. This chain uses TRBV5-1 with TRBJ2-1; 9 bases are a match to TRBD1. The CDR3 sequence is 15 residues long. Germline CDR1 SGHRS, CDR2 YFSETQ. Losses at the gene ends were 0 bases for V and 8 bases for J; bases not matched to a gene: 6.

In its sample, this clonotype was seen a few times. The J gene is TRBJ1-2, the V gene TRBV6-6; 9 bases are shared with TRBD1. The CDR3 extends over 14 amino acids. V shed 7 bases, J shed 4 bases, and the junction held 7 bases outside the gene matches. The germline V gene has CDR1 MNHNY and CDR2 SVGAGI (reference sequence). The CDR3 DNA reads as TGTGCCAGCAAGCCAACAGGGGGCGGCTATGGCTACACCTTC. Translation: CASKPTGGGYGYTF.

Of note for this clonotype: A read error may be the cause here, since a much bigger clone is one base away. This rearrangement joins TRBV20-1 to TRBJ2-7; D is perhaps TRBD2 (6 bases). The CDR3 runs to 12 residues. V lost 5 bases and J 7 bases, leaving 15 bases between the germline ends. Germline-derived CDR1 and CDR2 are DFQATT and SNEGSKA (reference sequence). As DNA, the CDR3 is TGCAGTGCTCCCGACGGGGGAAGGGAGCAGTACTTC. This encodes CSAPDGGREQYF.

The gene calls are TRBV2 and TRBJ2-4; either TRBD1 or TRBD2 may fit D (5 bases each). The V gene's germline CDR1 is SNHLY and CDR2 FYNNEI. The V end lost 8 bases, the J end lost 13 bases, and 21 bases lay between the germline ends. This CDR3 has 13 amino acids. For the CDR3, the DNA is TGTGCCAGCGGGGGAACGGGGTTGGCGGAGCAGTACTTC. Its translation is CASGGTGLAEQYF. Looking up the rest from reference TRBV2 and TRBJ2-4 gives the full variable domain: EPEVTQTPSHQVTQMGQEVILRCVPISNHLYFYWYRQILGQKVEFLVSFYNNEISEKSEIFDDQFSVERPDGSNFTLKIRSTKLEDSAMYFCASGGTGLAEQYFGAGTRLSVL.

Many counts were recorded for this clonotype. V gene TRBV7-2 combines with J gene TRBJ2-5, with TRBD2 identical over 8 bases. V was clipped by 5 bases and J by 2 bases; unmatched bases: 13. Germline CDR1 is SGHTA and CDR2 is FQGNSA. The CDR3 runs to 17 residues. The CDR3 DNA reads TGTGCCAGCAGCAAGAGGAGGCGGGGGGCAAGGCAAGAGACCCAGTACTTC. This codes for CASSKRRRGARQETQYF. Full variable domain (outside the CDR3, taken from reference TRBV7-2 and TRBJ2-5): GAGVSQSPSNKVTEKGKDVELRCDPISGHTALYWYRQSLGQGLEFLIYFQGNSAPDKSGLPSDRFSAERTGGSVSTLTIQRTQQEDSAVYLCASSKRRRGARQETQYFGPGTRLLVL.

In DNA, the CDR3 is TGTGCCAGCAGTTCCTCGGACTCTGCCGTTAGTGAGACCCAGTACTTC. Translated: CASSSSDSAVSETQYF. The chain joins TRBV6-5 to TRBJ2-5, with D possibly matching TRBD2 (5 bases). The CDR3 runs 16 residues. In germline, CDR1 is MNHEY, CDR2 SVGAGI. V gave up 4 bases and J gave up 5 bases, with 20 bases separating them.

This clonotype came up once. CDR3 in DNA: TGTGCCAGCAGTGGGTCAGGGGAGGTCCATGAGCAGTACTTC. Its translation is CASSGSGEVHEQYF. This chain links TRBV6-1 with TRBJ2-7; D is perhaps TRBD1 or TRBD2 (6 bases each). The CDR3 totals 14 residues. CDR1 is MNHNS and CDR2 is SASEGT in the germline V gene. Trimming took off 4 bases at V and 7 bases at J, with 17 bases between the two ends.

This clonotype was seen ten or more times. J is TRBJ2-7 and V is TRBV3-1; D is uncertain. Germline V CDR1 and CDR2: LGHDT, YNNKEL (reference sequence). The CDR3 spans 12 residues. The V end lost 1 base, the J end lost 6 bases, and 7 bases lay between the germline ends. CDR3 bases: TGTGCCAGCAGCCAAGCTTCCGGCGAGCAGTACTTC. Translation: CASSQASGEQYF.

This clonotype has ten or more counts. This chain uses TRBV27 with TRBJ1-4; D is undetermined. V lost 3 bases, J lost 8 bases, and 13 bases lay in between. Germline V gives CDR1 MNHEY, CDR2 SMNVEV (reference sequence). This CDR3 spans 14 amino acids. The CDR3 reads CASSLRGWSEKLFF. DNA for the CDR3: TGTGCCAGCAGTTTGAGAGGGTGGTCGGAAAAACTGTTTTTT.